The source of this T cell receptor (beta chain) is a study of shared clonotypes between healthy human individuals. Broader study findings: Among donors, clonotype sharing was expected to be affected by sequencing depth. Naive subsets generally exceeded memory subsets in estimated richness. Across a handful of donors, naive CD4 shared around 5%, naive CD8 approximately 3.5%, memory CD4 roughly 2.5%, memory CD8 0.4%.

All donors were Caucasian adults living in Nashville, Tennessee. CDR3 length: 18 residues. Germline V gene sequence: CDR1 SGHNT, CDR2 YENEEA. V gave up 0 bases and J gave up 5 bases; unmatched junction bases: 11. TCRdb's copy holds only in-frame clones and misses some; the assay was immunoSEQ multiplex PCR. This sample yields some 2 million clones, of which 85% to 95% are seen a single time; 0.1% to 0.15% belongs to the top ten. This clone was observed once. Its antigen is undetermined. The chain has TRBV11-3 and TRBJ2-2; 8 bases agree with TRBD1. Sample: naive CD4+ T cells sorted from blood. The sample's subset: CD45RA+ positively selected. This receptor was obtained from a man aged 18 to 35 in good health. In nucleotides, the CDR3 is TGTGCCAGCAGCTTAGAGAAATTAGGACAGGGAGGTACCGGGGAGCTGTTTTTT. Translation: CASSLEKLGQGGTGELFF.